These T cell receptor beta chains were read from a single sample in a study of cytomegalovirus exposure and HLA in healthy donors. Assay used: immunoSEQ multiplex PCR; TCRdb lists only in-frame clones, some missing. This table holds 85,000 to 120,000 clones, roughly 70% found once. The sample consisted of PBMCs. These receptors all come from a male donor in good health and CMV-seropositive. Both conserved end residues are part of each CDR3. Each record gives: D gene, V gene, J gene, clone size, CDR3 DNA, CDR3 protein. The D gene is left open where the match is weak. The size of a clone is reported for some rows only, either as once, few or many, or as a class for expanded clones.

d_gene: -
v_gene: TRBV9
j_gene: TRBJ1-4
abundance: -
CDR3nt: TGTGCCAGCAGCGCCACGGGGCATGGAGGGGAAAAACTGTTTTTT
CDR3aa: CASSATGHGGEKLFF

d_gene: -
v_gene: TRBV4-3
j_gene: TRBJ1-2
abundance: -
CDR3nt: TGCGCCAGCAGCCAAGATCTAGGGAGTTATGGCTACACCTTC
CDR3aa: CASSQDLGSYGYTF

d_gene: -
v_gene: TRBV7-3
j_gene: TRBJ2-6
abundance: -
CDR3nt: TGTGCCAGCAGCCTCCAAGGGGGTTACGGGGCCAACGTCCTGACTTTC
CDR3aa: CASSLQGGYGANVLTF

d_gene: TRBD1
v_gene: TRBV5-6
j_gene: TRBJ1-2
abundance: -
CDR3nt: TGTGCCAGCAGCCGGACAGGGGGCTATGGCTACACCTTC
CDR3aa: CASSRTGGYGYTF

d_gene: -
v_gene: TRBV7-2
j_gene: TRBJ1-1
abundance: -
CDR3nt: TGTGCCAGCAGCTCACAGACCGGAACTGAAGCTTTCTTT
CDR3aa: CASSSQTGTEAFF

d_gene: -
v_gene: TRBV7-2
j_gene: TRBJ2-2
abundance: -
CDR3nt: TGTGCCAGCAGCTTAGCCATGGGGCCCGGGGAGCTGTTTTTT
CDR3aa: CASSLAMGPGELFF

d_gene: TRBD1
v_gene: TRBV7-7
j_gene: TRBJ2-7
abundance: -
CDR3nt: TGTGCTAGCAGTCCCGGGACAGGGGGGTCCTACGAGCAGTACTTC
CDR3aa: CASSPGTGGSYEQYF

d_gene: -
v_gene: TRBV7-3
j_gene: TRBJ2-1
abundance: -
CDR3nt: TGTGCCAGCAGCCTAGAGGGTCACAATGAGCAGTTCTTC
CDR3aa: CASSLEGHNEQFF

d_gene: -
v_gene: TRBV27
j_gene: TRBJ1-1
abundance: -
CDR3nt: TGTGCCAGCAGTTTATACGCAGATGTCATGAACACTGAAGCTTTCTTT
CDR3aa: CASSLYADVMNTEAFF

d_gene: -
v_gene: TRBV28
j_gene: TRBJ2-1
abundance: -
CDR3nt: TGTGCCAGTAGCGGAGACTCCTACAATGAGCAGTTCTTC
CDR3aa: CASSGDSYNEQFF

d_gene: -
v_gene: TRBV27
j_gene: TRBJ2-7
abundance: -
CDR3nt: TGTGCCAGCAGTTCCGAGAACTACGAGCAGTACTTC
CDR3aa: CASSSENYEQYF

d_gene: -
v_gene: TRBV6-6
j_gene: TRBJ1-3
abundance: -
CDR3nt: TGTGCCAGCCGGGACACCGGGGCCCCTGGAAACACCATATATTTT
CDR3aa: CASRDTGAPGNTIYF

d_gene: -
v_gene: TRBV11-2
j_gene: TRBJ2-3
abundance: -
CDR3nt: TGTGCCAGCAGCTTCGATTGGGGGGATGCTGTAGGTACGCAGTATTTT
CDR3aa: CASSFDWGDAVGTQYF

d_gene: -
v_gene: TRBV15
j_gene: TRBJ1-2
abundance: few
CDR3nt: TGTGCCACCAGCATCGATTCCACAGGGTGGTTCTACACCTTC
CDR3aa: CATSIDSTGWFYTF

d_gene: -
v_gene: TRBV28
j_gene: TRBJ1-5
abundance: -
CDR3nt: TGTGCCAGCAGTTTGCCAGGGGTAGGTCAGCCCCAGCATTTT
CDR3aa: CASSLPGVGQPQHF

d_gene: TRBD2
v_gene: TRBV15
j_gene: TRBJ2-7
abundance: -
CDR3nt: TGTGCCACCAGCAGGGGGACTAGCGGGGCCTACGAGCAGTACTTC
CDR3aa: CATSRGTSGAYEQYF

d_gene: TRBD1
v_gene: TRBV7-3
j_gene: TRBJ2-1
abundance: -
CDR3nt: TGTGCCAGCAGCCCGTCGAGGGACAGGGCTCGTTATTCCTACAATGAGCAGTTCTTC
CDR3aa: CASSPSRDRARYSYNEQFF

d_gene: -
v_gene: TRBV19
j_gene: TRBJ1-5
abundance: -
CDR3nt: TGTGCCACCACCTACAGCTACAATCAGCCCCAGCATTTT
CDR3aa: CATTYSYNQPQHF

d_gene: TRBD1
v_gene: TRBV6-1
j_gene: TRBJ1-2
abundance: -
CDR3nt: TGTGCCAGCAGTGTTTCGGGACAGGGGACGTCTGGCTACACCTTC
CDR3aa: CASSVSGQGTSGYTF

d_gene: TRBD1
v_gene: TRBV28
j_gene: TRBJ1-3
abundance: few
CDR3nt: TGTGCCAGCAATTTCAACACCAGGGGGTTCGGAAACACCATATATTTT
CDR3aa: CASNFNTRGFGNTIYF

d_gene: TRBD1
v_gene: TRBV6-6
j_gene: TRBJ2-7
abundance: -
CDR3nt: TGTGCCAGCAGTTACTGGACAGGGGTCGACGAGCAGTACTTC
CDR3aa: CASSYWTGVDEQYF